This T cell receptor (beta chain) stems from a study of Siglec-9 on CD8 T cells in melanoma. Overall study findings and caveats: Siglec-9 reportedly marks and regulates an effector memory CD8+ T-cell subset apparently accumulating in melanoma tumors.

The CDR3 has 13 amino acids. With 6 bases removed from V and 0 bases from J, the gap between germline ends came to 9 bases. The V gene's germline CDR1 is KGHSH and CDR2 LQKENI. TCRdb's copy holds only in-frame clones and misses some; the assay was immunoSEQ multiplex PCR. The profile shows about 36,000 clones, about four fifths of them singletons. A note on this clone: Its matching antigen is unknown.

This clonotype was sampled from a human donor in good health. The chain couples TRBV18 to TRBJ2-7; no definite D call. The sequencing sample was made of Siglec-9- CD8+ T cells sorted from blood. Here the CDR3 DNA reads TGTGCCAGCTCCCTAGAAAACTCCTACGAGCAGTACTTC. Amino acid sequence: CASSLENSYEQYF.